These 16 T cell receptor beta chains share one sample of origin, sequenced in a study of T cell responses to AZD1222 COVID-19 vaccine. Some clones are missing from TCRdb's copy, which holds only in-frame ones; the method was immunoSEQ multiplex PCR. The table includes roughly 150,000 clones, about 91% detected once. Sequences were derived from peripheral blood, sampled on day 0 of AZD1222 vaccination. The receptors come from an adult in good health.

The chain uses TRBV7-9 and TRBJ1-2; 7 bases match TRBD1. J gave up 6 bases and V 6 bases, and 7 bases lay outside the gene matches. CDR3 length equals 13 residues. CDR1 and CDR2 (germline): SEHNR, FQNEAQ (reference sequence). This chain's CDR3 is CASSFDRADGYTF. CDR3 DNA: TGTGCCAGCAGTTTCGACAGGGCTGATGGCTACACCTTC. The full variable domain, its missing parts supplied by reference TRBV7-9 and TRBJ1-2, is DTGVSQNPRHKITKRGQNVTFRCDPISEHNRLYWYRQTLGQGPEFLTYFQNEAQLEKSRLLSDRFSAERPKGSFSTLEIQRTEQGDSAMYLCASSFDRADGYTFGSGTRLTVV.

The J gene is TRBJ2-2, the V gene TRBV5-1; 9 bases line up with TRBD1. The germline V gene encodes CDR1 SGHRS and CDR2 YFSETQ. Trimming at V came to 4 bases and at J to 7 bases, leaving 11 bases not matched to a gene. The CDR3 has 16 amino acids. The chain's CDR3 is CASSPPGTGFSGELFF. CDR3 in DNA: TGCGCCAGCAGCCCCCCTGGGACAGGGTTTAGCGGGGAGCTGTTTTTT.

The chain joins TRBV19 to TRBJ1-2; tentative D call: TRBD1 (6 bases). There are 14 residues in the CDR3. Germline V gives CDR1 LNHDA, CDR2 SQIVND (reference sequence). V gave up 4 bases and J gave up 7 bases, with 16 bases separating them. CDR3 sequence reads: CASSNADSPSGYTF. The CDR3 region has the DNA TGTGCCAGTAGTAACGCGGACAGTCCCTCTGGCTACACCTTC.

The chain carries TRBV5-6 and TRBJ1-6; unclear D gene. Trimming shortened V by 0 bases and J by 8 bases, and 15 bases separated the two germline ends. The CDR3 sequence is 16 residues long. Germline CDR1 and CDR2: SGHDT and YYEEEE. The CDR3 nucleotides are TGTGCCAGCAGCTTGGGACGCCCCTTAAGGGATTCACCCCTCCACTTT. The encoded protein is CASSLGRPLRDSPLHF.

Only one count was recorded for this clone. V gene TRBV14 combines with J gene TRBJ2-1; D call uncertain. Germline V gives CDR1 SGHDN, CDR2 FVKESK. The V end lost 3 bases, the J end lost 6 bases, and 12 bases lay between the germline ends. The CDR3 contains 14 residues. The CDR3 region is CASSQGAWVNEQFF. The CDR3 nucleotides read TGTGCCAGCAGCCAGGGTGCCTGGGTCAATGAGCAGTTCTTC.

The chain links TRBV7-2 to TRBJ2-1, with D unresolved. This CDR3 is 14 amino acids long. Trimming left V 5 bases short and J 3 bases short, with 11 bases between. In germline, CDR1 is SGHTA, CDR2 FQGNSA. CDR3: CASSSTPIYNEQFF. The CDR3 coding sequence is TGTGCCAGCAGCAGTACCCCAATCTACAATGAGCAGTTCTTC. Full variable domain (remainder filled in from reference TRBV7-2 and TRBJ2-1): GAGVSQSPSNKVTEKGKDVELRCDPISGHTALYWYRQSLGQGLEFLIYFQGNSAPDKSGLPSDRFSAERTGGSVSTLTIQRTQQEDSAVYLCASSSTPIYNEQFFGPGTRLTVL.

The J gene is TRBJ1-6, the V gene TRBV6-2 or TRBV6-3; D perhaps matches TRBD1 (5 bases). The CDR3 covers 14 residues. Germline CDR1 and CDR2: MNHEY and SVGEGT. With 7 bases removed from V and 7 bases from J, the gap between germline ends came to 14 bases. In DNA form, the CDR3 reads TGTGCCAGCACCCCGACAGCTTTGAATTCACCCCTCCACTTT. This codes for CASTPTALNSPLHF.

This chain uses TRBV7-9 with TRBJ1-3; D perhaps matches TRBD1 (5 bases). The CDR3 is 16 amino acids. V dropped 5 bases and J dropped 0 bases, with 14 bases sitting between them. The germline gives CDR1 SEHNR, CDR2 FQNEAQ (reference sequence). The CDR3 loop is CASSIQAGGSGNTIYF. The CDR3 nucleotides read TGTGCCAGCAGCATACAGGCGGGGGGCTCTGGAAACACCATATATTTT.

The chain carries TRBV10-3 and TRBJ1-2, with 9 bases matching TRBD1. There are 16 residues in the CDR3. The V and J ends lost 5 bases and 8 bases, in that order; junction bases with no gene match: 15. Looked up from germline, CDR1 is ENHRY and CDR2 is SYGVKD. DNA of the CDR3: TGTGCCATCAGTTATTTGTCCGGGACAGGGACAGACGGCTACACCTTC. It translates to CAISYLSGTGTDGYTF.

V gene TRBV10-3 combines with J gene TRBJ2-7; 7 bases map to TRBD2. Germline CDR1 and CDR2: ENHRY and SYGVKD. This CDR3 comprises 14 residues. The J segment lost 2 bases and the V segment lost 4 bases, leaving 5 bases of the junction unmatched. CDR3 coding DNA: TGTGCCATCAGTGGGACTAGTGCACCCTACGAGCAGTACTTC. Protein sequence: CAISGTSAPYEQYF.

The CDR3 sequence is CASIQDARQGEQYF. The DNA for the CDR3 is TGTGCCAGCATCCAGGACGCGCGGCAGGGCGAGCAGTACTTC. The chain combines TRBV6-5 with TRBJ2-7, with D possibly TRBD1 on 5 matching bases. Trimming took off 7 bases at V and 6 bases at J, with 19 bases between the two ends. CDR3 length: 14 amino acids. Germline V gene sequence: CDR1 MNHEY, CDR2 SVGAGI.

The chain has TRBV5-1 and TRBJ2-2; D assignment may be TRBD1 or TRBD2 (6 bases each). The CDR3 is 16 residues long. The V gene's germline CDR1 is SGHRS and CDR2 YFSETQ. V was clipped by 1 base and J by 4 bases, with 14 bases between them. CDR3 sequence reads: CASSLTSGGVTGELFF. DNA for the CDR3: TGCGCCAGCAGCTTGACCTCCGGGGGCGTCACCGGGGAGCTGTTTTTT.

The chain links TRBV11-2 to TRBJ1-2, with D unresolved. There are 11 residues in the CDR3. Germline CDR1 reads SGHAT; CDR2 reads FQNNGV. V lost 5 bases, J lost 7 bases, and 8 bases lay in between. The CDR3 bases are TGTGCCAGCAGCCCTAGGGCTGGCTACACCTTC. It specifies CASSPRAGYTF.

The chain combines TRBV6-1 with TRBJ2-1, with TRBD2 identical over 7 bases. CDR1 is MNHNS, CDR2 SASEGT, per germline. CDR3 length equals 13 residues. V dropped 8 bases and J dropped 9; count of bases not matched to a gene: 10. The CDR3 loop reads CASPAGVGGEQFF. CDR3 bases: TGTGCCAGCCCGGCGGGAGTGGGAGGTGAGCAGTTCTTC.

The rearrangement uses TRBV5-5 and TRBJ2-5; D not certain. Deletions cut 0 bases from V and 1 base from J, with 1 base between. CDR1 SGHKS and CDR2 YYEKEE come from the germline V gene (reference sequence). CDR3 size: 12 residues. The CDR3 DNA sequence: TGTGCCAGCAGCTTGGTCCAAGAGACCCAGTACTTC. Translation gives CASSLVQETQYF. Complete variable domain (other parts from reference TRBV5-5 and TRBJ2-5): DAGVTQSPTHLIKTRGQQVTLRCSPISGHKSVSWYQQVLGQGPQFIFQYYEKEERGRGNFPDRFSARQFPNYSSELNVNALLLGDSALYLCASSLVQETQYFGPGTRLLVL.

This chain links TRBV10-1 with TRBJ2-7; D unresolved. The germline V and J ends were trimmed by 4 bases and 0 bases, with 7 bases remaining between them. CDR1 and CDR2 (germline): WNHNN, SYGVQD (reference sequence). The CDR3 totals 13 residues. The CDR3 nucleotides read TGCGCCAGCAGTGGGACGGACTCCTACGAGCAGTACTTC. Protein sequence: CASSGTDSYEQYF.